This TCR beta chain was sequenced in a study of PD-L1 blockade in urothelial cancer. The time point: pretreatment peripheral blood. This CDR3 comprises 15 residues. The germline V and J ends were trimmed by 1 base and 3 bases, with 12 bases remaining between them. CDR1 is MGHRA, CDR2 YSYEKL, per germline. Sequencing was performed with immunoSEQ multiplex PCR; in TCRdb, only in-frame clones are kept and a portion is missing. The sample consists of some 43,000 clones, around 84% of them appearing once. The V call is TRBV4-1, the J call TRBJ1-2; D is ambiguous. Sequencing was performed on PBMCs, taken around atezolizumab (anti-PD-L1) treatment. This receptor was obtained from a man in his sixties with urothelial cancer. CDR3 DNA sequence: TGCGCCAGCAGCCAAGGTGGGCTTCAGCACTATGGCTACACCTTC. It specifies CASSQGGLQHYGYTF.